This T cell receptor (beta chain) was recovered during a study of blood T cells in healthy people across ages. With regard to this clonotype: Its matching antigen is unknown.

Together with a sample-barcoded 5' primer, a J-beta primer mix was included in a second PCR lasting roughly 6 to 12 cycles. MiXCR, run by TCRdb on the 5' RACE reads, gives a single entry per CDR3 protein. The sample lists 600,000 to 1,000,000 distinct CDR3 sequences, roughly 25% occurring once. Study-level findings and limits: The recorded TCR beta diversity per million T cells decreased in a roughly linear manner with age.

These data were also reused for a study on T cells of mothers and their children. This second report adds: There were over 9.5 million TCR beta CDR3 reads from each mother and approximately 2.9 million from each child.

Sequencing was performed on blood. This receptor was taken from a boy aged 5-17 years in good health.

CDR3 sequence reads: CASSAAGGSRQETQYF. The CDR3 DNA reads TGTGCCAGCAGCGCCGCAGGGGGCTCGAGGCAAGAGACCCAGTACTTC. This chain uses TRBV9 with TRBJ2-5, with 8 bases fitting TRBD1. This CDR3 spans 16 amino acids. Germline V gene data show CDR1 as SGDLS and CDR2 as YYNGEE. V was clipped by 3 bases and J by 2 bases; unmatched bases: 9.